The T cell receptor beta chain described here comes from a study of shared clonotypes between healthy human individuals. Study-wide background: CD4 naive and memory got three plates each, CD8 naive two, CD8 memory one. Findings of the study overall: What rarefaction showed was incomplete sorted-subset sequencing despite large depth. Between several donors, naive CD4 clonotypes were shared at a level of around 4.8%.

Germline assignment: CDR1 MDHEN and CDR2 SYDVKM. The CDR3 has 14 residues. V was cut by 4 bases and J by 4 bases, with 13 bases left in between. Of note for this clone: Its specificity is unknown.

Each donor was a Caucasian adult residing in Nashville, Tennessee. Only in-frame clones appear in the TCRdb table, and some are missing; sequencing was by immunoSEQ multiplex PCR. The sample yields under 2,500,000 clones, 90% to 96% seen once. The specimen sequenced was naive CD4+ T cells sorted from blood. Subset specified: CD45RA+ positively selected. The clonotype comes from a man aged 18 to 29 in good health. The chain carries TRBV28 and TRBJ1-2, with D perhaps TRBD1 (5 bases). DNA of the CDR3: TGTGCCAGCAGTTCCGGGACGGCTGGCTATGGCTACACCTTC. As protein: CASSSGTAGYGYTF.